These 16 T cell receptor beta chains originate from one sample sequenced in a study of T cell responses to AZD1222 COVID-19 vaccine. Sequenced by immunoSEQ multiplex PCR; TCRdb stores in-frame clones only, minus some. The repertoire holds approximately 130,000 clones, with 70% to 90% as singletons. This material consisted of peripheral blood, taken 28 days after the second AZD1222 dose. Receptors originate from an adult who received the AZD1222 COVID-19 vaccine.

The rearrangement uses TRBV15 and TRBJ1-6, with unresolved D. Deletions cut 0 bases from V and 7 bases from J, with 16 bases between. CDR3 length: 17 residues. The germline V gene encodes CDR1 LNHNV and CDR2 YYDKDF (reference sequence). This chain's CDR3 is CATSRDFGSTVNSPLHF. The CDR3 nucleotides are TGTGCCACCAGCAGAGATTTCGGCAGTACAGTCAATTCACCCCTCCACTTT. The variable domain in full, with the rest retrieved from reference TRBV15 and TRBJ1-6, is DAMVIQNPRYQVTQFGKPVTLSCSQTLNHNVMYWYQQKSSQAPKLLFHYYDKDFNNEADTPDNFQSRRPNTSFCFLDIRSPGLGDTAMYLCATSRDFGSTVNSPLHFGNGTRLTVT.

As for this clone: Other DNA variants within this sample encode the same CDR3. The chain has TRBV5-4 and TRBJ1-1; the D is unclear. There are 11 residues in the CDR3. Trimming took 4 bases from V and 2 from J, leaving 3 bases between them. Germline CDR1 SGHNT, CDR2 YYREEE (reference sequence). CDR3 protein: CASSLNTEAFF. The CDR3 coding sequence is TGTGCCAGCAGCCTCAACACTGAAGCTTTCTTT. The whole variable domain, filled in from reference TRBV5-4 and TRBJ1-1, reads ETGVTQSPTHLIKTRGQQVTLRCSSQSGHNTVSWYQQALGQGPQFIFQYYREEENGRGNFPPRFSGLQFPNYSSELNVNALELDDSALYLCASSLNTEAFFGQGTRLTVV.

CDR3 in amino acids: CSVTQGGQETQYF. The CDR3 DNA reads as TGCAGCGTTACCCAGGGAGGACAAGAGACCCAGTACTTC. V gene TRBV29-1 combines with J gene TRBJ2-5; possible D gene TRBD2, 6 bases. Trimming left V 5 bases short and J 2 bases short, with 12 bases between. The length of the CDR3 is 13 residues. Germline V gene data show CDR1 as SQVTM and CDR2 as ANQGSEA.

This chain connects TRBV11-3 to TRBJ1-1; weak D call: TRBD1 (5 bases). Deletions cut 5 bases from V and 5 bases from J, with 12 bases between. The CDR3 length is 13 residues. Germline CDR1 and CDR2: SGHNT and YENEEA. The CDR3 sequence: CASSPQGRTEAFF. The DNA for the CDR3 is TGTGCCAGCAGCCCTCAGGGAAGAACTGAAGCTTTCTTT.

The V and J genes are TRBV2 and TRBJ2-7, with 7 nucleotides matching TRBD2. The CDR3 totals 15 residues. The junction had 8 bases not matched to a gene; V was cut back by 6 bases and J by 0 bases. The germline CDR1 and CDR2 sequences are SNHLY and FYNNEI. The CDR3 coding sequence is TGTGCCAGCAGCCTGGGGGGAGGGGTCTCCTACGAGCAGTACTTC. It yields the protein CASSLGGGVSYEQYF.

V is TRBV27 and J is TRBJ2-6; possibly TRBD1 for D (6 bases). The CDR3 loop spans 15 amino acids. Germline V gene sequence: CDR1 MNHEY, CDR2 SMNVEV (reference sequence). Between the trimmed V and J ends, which lost 6 bases and 1 base, there was a span of 10 bases. CDR3 loop: CASSRTASGANVLTF. CDR3 DNA sequence: TGTGCCAGCAGCCGGACAGCGTCTGGGGCCAACGTCCTGACTTTC.

Points on this clone: The junction departs from germline at one end; a sequencing error may be responsible. The chain uses TRBV12-3 or TRBV12-4 and TRBJ1-1, with D hard to call. The CDR3 covers 11 residues. CDR3 loop: CASRLGLEAFF. The CDR3 DNA reads TGTGCCAGCAGATTAGGGCTTGAAGCTTTCTTT.

This clone was observed a few times. The V gene is TRBV3-1 (or the pseudogene TRBV3-2), the J gene TRBJ2-7; the D gene is possibly TRBD1 (6 bases). The germline V and J ends were trimmed by 4 bases and 5 bases, with 24 bases remaining between them. Germline CDR1 and CDR2: LGHDT and YNNKEL (reference sequence). The CDR3 spans 17 residues. The CDR3 sequence is CASSPTFRGRWAHEQYF. The CDR3 nucleotides are TGTGCCAGCAGCCCGACTTTCAGGGGCAGGTGGGCCCACGAGCAGTACTTC.

This chain connects TRBV30 to TRBJ1-6; 8 bases line up with TRBD1. Germline V gives CDR1 GTSNPN, CDR2 SVGIG (reference sequence). The V gene end was trimmed by 5 bases and the J gene end by 4 bases; junction bases not matched to a gene: 4. The CDR3 length is 14 residues. In DNA, the CDR3 is TGTGCCTGGGACAGGGGTAGTTATAATTCACCCCTCCACTTT. Encoded protein: CAWDRGSYNSPLHF. Complete variable domain (other parts from reference TRBV30 and TRBJ1-6): SQTIHQWPATLVQPVGSPLSLECTVEGTSNPNLYWYRQAAGRGLQLLFYSVGIGQISSEVPQNLSASRPQDRQFILSSKKLLLSDSGFYLCAWDRGSYNSPLHFGNGTRLTVT.

The genes are TRBV7-9 and TRBJ2-7; TRBD1 aligns across 7 bases. CDR1 is SEHNR and CDR2 is FQNEAQ in the germline V gene (reference sequence). The CDR3 is 14 amino acids. Trimming took 5 bases from V and 3 from J; bases not matched to a gene: 7. The CDR3 reads CASSPTGQNYEQYF. In nucleotides, the CDR3 is TGTGCCAGCAGCCCGACGGGACAGAACTACGAGCAGTACTTC.

J is TRBJ1-2 and V is TRBV6-5; 8 positions match TRBD1. CDR1 and CDR2 (germline): MNHEY, SVGAGI. The CDR3 contains 16 residues. J gave up 6 bases and V 0 bases, and 9 bases lay outside the gene matches. The chain's CDR3 is CASSYSGGQGGNGYTF. CDR3 sequence (DNA): TGTGCCAGCAGTTACTCTGGTGGACAGGGTGGGAATGGCTACACCTTC.

This clone was seen more than once but under ten times. The gene calls are TRBV6-5 and TRBJ1-2; a weak D match, TRBD1 (5 bases). The V end was cut by 4 bases, the J end by 4 bases, with 16 bases between. The CDR3 spans 15 residues. Germline loops: CDR1 MNHEY, CDR2 SVGAGI. The CDR3 here is CASSSQGLGTYGYTF. In DNA form, the CDR3 reads TGTGCCAGCAGTTCTCAGGGATTGGGCACCTATGGCTACACCTTC.

This sequence joins TRBV11-3 and TRBJ2-1; TRBD1 might be the D (5 bases). The CDR3 has 12 residues. CDR1 is SGHNT, CDR2 YENEEA, per germline. Trimming removed 2 bases at V and 10 bases at J, with 9 bases between. CDR3 nucleotide sequence: TGTGCCAGCAGCTTACCGCGACAGGAGCAGTTCTTC. It encodes CASSLPRQEQFF.

Here the CDR3 DNA reads TGTGCCAGCTCACCACCGGCGGGGGGCGAGACCCAGTACTTC. Its translation: CASSPPAGGETQYF. The rearrangement uses TRBV18 and TRBJ2-5; 8 bases match TRBD2. The V segment lost 0 bases and the J segment 5 bases; nucleotides outside the gene matches: 2. Germline V gene sequence: CDR1 KGHSH, CDR2 LQKENI. The CDR3 sequence is 14 residues long.

This clone is a singleton in its sample. This chain joins TRBV7-9 and TRBJ2-7; TRBD2 might be the D (6 bases). Germline V gene sequence: CDR1 SEHNR, CDR2 FQNEAQ (reference sequence). CDR3 length equals 14 residues. The V end was cut by 6 bases, the J end by 3 bases, with 15 bases between. DNA for the CDR3: TGTGCCAGCAGTCCGACCGAGCGGGTCTACGAGCAGTACTTC. Its translation: CASSPTERVYEQYF.

This sequence joins TRBV11-2 and TRBJ2-3; D gene unclear. CDR3 size: 13 residues. The V gene's germline CDR1 is SGHAT and CDR2 FQNNGV. The V end was cut by 0 bases, the J end by 7 bases, with 8 bases between. The CDR3 sequence is CASSLDMAYTQYF. Written as DNA, the CDR3 is TGTGCCAGCAGCTTAGATATGGCATATACGCAGTATTTT.